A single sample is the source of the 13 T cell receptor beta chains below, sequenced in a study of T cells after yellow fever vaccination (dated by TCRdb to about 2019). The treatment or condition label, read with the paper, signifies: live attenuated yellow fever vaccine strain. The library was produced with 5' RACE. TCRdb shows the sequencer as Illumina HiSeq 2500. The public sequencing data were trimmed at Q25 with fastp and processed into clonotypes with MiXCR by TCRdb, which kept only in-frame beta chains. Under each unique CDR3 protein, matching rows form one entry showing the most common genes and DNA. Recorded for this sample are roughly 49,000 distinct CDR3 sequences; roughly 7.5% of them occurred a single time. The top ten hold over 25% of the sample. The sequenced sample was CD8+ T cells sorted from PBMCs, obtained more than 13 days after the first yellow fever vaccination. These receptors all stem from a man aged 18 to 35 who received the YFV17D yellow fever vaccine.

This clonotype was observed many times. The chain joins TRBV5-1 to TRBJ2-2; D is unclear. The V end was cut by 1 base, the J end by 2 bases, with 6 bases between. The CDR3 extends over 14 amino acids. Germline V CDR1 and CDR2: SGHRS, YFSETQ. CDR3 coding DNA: TGCGCCAGCAGCTTGAGTCGAAACACCGGGGAGCTGTTTTTT. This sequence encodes CASSLSRNTGELFF.

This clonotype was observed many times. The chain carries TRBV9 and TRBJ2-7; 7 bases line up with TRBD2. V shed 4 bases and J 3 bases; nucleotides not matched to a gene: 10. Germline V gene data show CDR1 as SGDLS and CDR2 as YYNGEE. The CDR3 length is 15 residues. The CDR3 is CASSPGGNPLYEQYV. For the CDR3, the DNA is TGTGCCAGCAGCCCGGGGGGAAACCCCCTCTACGAGCAGTACGTC.

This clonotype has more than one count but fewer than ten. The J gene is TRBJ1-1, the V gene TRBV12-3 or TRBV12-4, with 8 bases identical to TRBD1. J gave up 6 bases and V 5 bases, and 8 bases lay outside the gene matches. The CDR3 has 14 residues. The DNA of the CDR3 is TGTGCCAGCAGTGAGGCAGGGGGCGCCTCTGAAGCTTTCTTT. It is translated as CASSEAGGASEAFF.

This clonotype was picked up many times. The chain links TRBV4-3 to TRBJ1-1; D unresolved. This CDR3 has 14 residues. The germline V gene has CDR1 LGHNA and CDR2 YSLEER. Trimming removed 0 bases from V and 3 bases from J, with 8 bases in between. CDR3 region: CASSQDVIHTEAFF. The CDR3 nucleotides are TGCGCCAGCAGCCAAGATGTCATCCACACTGAAGCTTTCTTT.

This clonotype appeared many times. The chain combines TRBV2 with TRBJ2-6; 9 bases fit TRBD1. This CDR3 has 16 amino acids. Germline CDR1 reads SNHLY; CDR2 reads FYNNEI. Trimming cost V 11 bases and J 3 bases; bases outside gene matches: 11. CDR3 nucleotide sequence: TGTGCCGTCTTTGGGACAGGGCTTTATGGGGCCAACGTCCTGACTTTC. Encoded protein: CAVFGTGLYGANVLTF.

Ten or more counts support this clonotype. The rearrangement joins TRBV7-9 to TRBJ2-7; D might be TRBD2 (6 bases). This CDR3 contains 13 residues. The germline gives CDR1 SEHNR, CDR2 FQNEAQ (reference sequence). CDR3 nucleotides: TGTGCTTCGGGACTCAGGAGCTCCTACGAGCAGTACTTC. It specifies CASGLRSSYEQYF. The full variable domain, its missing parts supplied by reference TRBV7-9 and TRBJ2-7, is DTGVSQNPRHKITKRGQNVTFRCDPISEHNRLYWYRQTLGQGPEFLTYFQNEAQLEKSRLLSDRFSAERPKGSFSTLEIQRTEQGDSAMYLCASGLRSSYEQYFGPGTRLTVT.

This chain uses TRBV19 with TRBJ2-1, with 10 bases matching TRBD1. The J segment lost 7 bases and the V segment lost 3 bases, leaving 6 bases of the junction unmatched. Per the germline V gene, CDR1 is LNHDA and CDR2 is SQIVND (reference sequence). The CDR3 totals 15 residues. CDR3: CASSMGTGVTNEQFF. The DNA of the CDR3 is TGTGCCAGTAGTATGGGGACAGGGGTAACGAATGAGCAGTTCTTC.

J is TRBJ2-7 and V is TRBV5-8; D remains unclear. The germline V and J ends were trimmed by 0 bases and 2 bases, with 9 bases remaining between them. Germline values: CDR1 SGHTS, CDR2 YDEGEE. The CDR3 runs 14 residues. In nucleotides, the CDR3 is TGTGCCAGCAGCTTGGGGGGATTCGCCTACGAGCAGTACGTC. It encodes CASSLGGFAYEQYV.

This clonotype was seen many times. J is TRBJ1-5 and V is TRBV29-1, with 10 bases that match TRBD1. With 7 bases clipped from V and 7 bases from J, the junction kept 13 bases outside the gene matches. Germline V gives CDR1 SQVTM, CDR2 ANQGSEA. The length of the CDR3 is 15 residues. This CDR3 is CSAIMGQGFPQPQHF. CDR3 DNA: TGCAGCGCAATCATGGGACAGGGGTTTCCGCAGCCCCAGCATTTT.

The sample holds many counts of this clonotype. This CDR3 reads CASSTFNSPLHF. CDR3 in DNA: TGCGCCAGCAGCACATTTAATTCACCCCTCCACTTT. The genes are TRBV4-1 and TRBJ1-6; D is uncertain. The CDR3 is made up of 12 amino acids. The V gene's germline CDR1 is MGHRA and CDR2 YSYEKL. Trimming removed 5 bases from V and 6 bases from J, with 5 bases in between.

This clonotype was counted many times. The CDR3 DNA follows: TGTGCCAGCAGCTCGGGGAGTCTCTATGGCTACACCTTC. Translated, it gives CASSSGSLYGYTF. The gene calls are TRBV12-3 or TRBV12-4 and TRBJ1-2; D not resolved. The CDR3 spans 13 residues. V dropped 6 bases and J dropped 4 bases, with 12 bases sitting between them.

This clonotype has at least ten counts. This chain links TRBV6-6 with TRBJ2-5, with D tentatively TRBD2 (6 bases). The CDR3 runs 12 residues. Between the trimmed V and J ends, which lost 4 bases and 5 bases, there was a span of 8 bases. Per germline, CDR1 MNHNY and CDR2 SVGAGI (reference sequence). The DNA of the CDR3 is TGTGCCAGCAGTTTGGCGGGGGAGACCCAGTACTTC. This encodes CASSLAGETQYF.

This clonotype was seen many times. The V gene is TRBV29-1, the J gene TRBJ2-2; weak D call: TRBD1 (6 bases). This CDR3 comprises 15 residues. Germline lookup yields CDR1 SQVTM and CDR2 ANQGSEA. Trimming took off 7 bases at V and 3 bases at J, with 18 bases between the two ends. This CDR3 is CSAMNGQKYTGELFF. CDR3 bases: TGCAGCGCCATGAATGGACAGAAGTACACCGGGGAGCTGTTTTTT.